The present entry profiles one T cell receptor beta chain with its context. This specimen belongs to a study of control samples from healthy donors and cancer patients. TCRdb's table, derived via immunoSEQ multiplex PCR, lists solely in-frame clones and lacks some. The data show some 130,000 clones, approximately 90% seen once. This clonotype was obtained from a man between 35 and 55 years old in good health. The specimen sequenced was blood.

The CDR3, as DNA: TGTGCCAGCAAAGGGACTAGCGGGGGGGCCGGGGTAGATACGCAGTATTTT. Translated, it gives CASKGTSGGAGVDTQYF. This chain links TRBV19 with TRBJ2-3, with 16 bases identical to TRBD2. The germline gives CDR1 LNHDA, CDR2 SQIVND (reference sequence). With V trimmed by 9 bases and J by 5 bases, 11 bases remained unmatched. CDR3 length: 17 residues.